A single sample is the source of the 3 T cell receptor beta chains below, sequenced in a study of blood T cell repertoires in COVID-19. Profiling relied on immunoSEQ multiplex PCR, and the TCRdb table lists in-frame clones only, not all of them. The table records some 60,000 clones, more than 85% of them present only once. Sequencing was done on a sample of peripheral blood. The receptors were sampled from a man between 70 and 80 years old with acute or convalescent COVID-19.

This chain connects TRBV12-3 or TRBV12-4 to TRBJ1-5; tentatively, D is TRBD1 (6 bases). The CDR3 totals 13 residues. Trimming shortened V by 3 bases and J by 4 bases, and 7 bases separated the two germline ends. In nucleotides, the CDR3 is TGTGCCAGCAGTTTTACAGGGAATCAGCCCCAGCATTTT. It is translated as CASSFTGNQPQHF.

This clone was recorded once. The chain couples TRBV11-2 to TRBJ2-7, with 13 bases that match TRBD2. The CDR3 length is 15 residues. CDR1 is SGHAT and CDR2 is FQNNGV in the germline V gene. The ends lost 5 bases at V and 2 bases at J; junction bases unmatched: 3. CDR3 DNA: TGTGCCAGCAGCCAGACTAGCGGGAGGACCTACGAGCAGTACTTC. Amino acids: CASSQTSGRTYEQYF.

The genes are TRBV3-1 (or the pseudogene TRBV3-2) and TRBJ2-7; D is perhaps TRBD2 (6 bases). The CDR3 length is 12 residues. Germline-derived CDR1 and CDR2 are LGHDT and YNNKEL (reference sequence). Trimming removed 3 bases from V and 5 bases from J, with 8 bases in between. In DNA, the CDR3 is TGTGCCAGCAGCCATACTAGCAACGAGCAGTACTTC. Its translation: CASSHTSNEQYF.